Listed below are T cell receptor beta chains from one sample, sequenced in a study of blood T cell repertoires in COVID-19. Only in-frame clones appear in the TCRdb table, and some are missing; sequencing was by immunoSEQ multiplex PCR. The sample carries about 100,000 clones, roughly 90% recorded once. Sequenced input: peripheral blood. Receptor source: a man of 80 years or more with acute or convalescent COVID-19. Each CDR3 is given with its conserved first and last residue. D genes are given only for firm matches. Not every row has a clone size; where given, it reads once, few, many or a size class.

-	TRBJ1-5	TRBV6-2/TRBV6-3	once	CASSYGGDNQPQHF	TGTGCCAGCAGTTATGGAGGGGACAATCAGCCCCAGCATTTT
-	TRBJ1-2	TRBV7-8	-	CASSLGLGEGDGYTF	TGTGCCAGCAGCTTAGGCCTGGGAGAGGGTGATGGCTACACCTTC
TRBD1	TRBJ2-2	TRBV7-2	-	CASSFGTGRSGELFF	TGTGCCAGCAGCTTCGGGACAGGGCGGTCCGGGGAGCTGTTTTTT
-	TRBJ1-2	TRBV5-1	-	CASSLGYRVGYGYTF	TGCGCCAGCAGCTTGGGATACAGGGTTGGGTATGGCTACACCTTC
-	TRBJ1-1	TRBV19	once	CASSLRQASNTEAFF	TGTGCCAGTAGTCTCCGACAGGCTTCGAACACTGAAGCTTTCTTT
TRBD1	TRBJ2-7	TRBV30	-	CAWKGTGDYEQYF	TGTGCCTGGAAGGGGACAGGGGACTACGAGCAGTACTTC
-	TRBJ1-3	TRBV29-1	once	CSVRGPAGNTIYF	TGCAGCGTCAGGGGACCCGCCGGAAACACCATATATTTT
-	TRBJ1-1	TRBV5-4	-	CASSHGEMNTEAFF	TGTGCCAGCAGTCACGGTGAAATGAACACTGAAGCTTTCTTT
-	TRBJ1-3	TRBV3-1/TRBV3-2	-	CASSQVGRESGNTIYF	TGTGCCAGCAGCCAAGTAGGTAGGGAGTCTGGAAACACCATATATTTT
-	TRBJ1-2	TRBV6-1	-	CASSEAGSYGYTF	TGTGCCAGCAGTGAGGCGGGCTCATATGGCTACACCTTC
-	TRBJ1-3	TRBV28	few	CASRLPTGIGDTIYF	TGTGCCAGCAGGTTACCTACAGGGATAGGGGACACCATATATTTT
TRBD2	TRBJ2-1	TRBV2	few	CASGGTSGYNEQFF	TGTGCCAGCGGAGGGACTAGCGGCTACAATGAGCAGTTCTTC
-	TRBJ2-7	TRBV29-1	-	CSVAEARSYEQYF	TGCAGCGTTGCCGAAGCGAGATCCTACGAGCAGTACTTC
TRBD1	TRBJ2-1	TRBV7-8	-	CASSQTGGIGNEQFF	TGTGCCAGCAGCCAGACAGGGGGGATCGGGAATGAGCAGTTCTTC
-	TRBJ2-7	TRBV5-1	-	CASRRDTYEQYF	TGCGCCAGCAGACGTGACACCTACGAGCAGTACTTC
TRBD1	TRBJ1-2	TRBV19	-	CASRSAGGNYGYTF	TGTGCCAGTAGATCCGCAGGGGGCAACTATGGCTACACCTTC
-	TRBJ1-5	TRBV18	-	CASSPAGRGGNQPQHF	TGTGCCAGCTCACCCGCCGGAAGGGGTGGCAATCAGCCCCAGCATTTT
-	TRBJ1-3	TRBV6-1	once	CASSEGWGGGNTIYF	TGTGCCAGCAGTGAAGGCTGGGGGGGTGGAAACACCATATATTTT